Presented here are 22 T cell receptor beta chains from one specimen sequenced in a study of immune evolution from preneoplasia to lung adenocarcinoma. Method: immunoSEQ multiplex PCR; TCRdb's copy keeps in-frame clones and lacks some. This repertoire shows more than 25,000 clones, just under 75% found once; its top ten account for 5.7%. The material sequenced was FFPE invasive lung adenocarcinoma tissue. The receptors derive from a person aged 55 to 75 with invasive lung adenocarcinoma. Some clones in this sample may be carry-over from other donors' samples.

By frequency in the sample, this clone is medium-sized. The germline gene is not matched at one end of the junction; a read error may be the cause. The J gene is TRBJ1-4, the V gene TRBV2; TRBD1 is a possible D gene (6 bases). Germline CDR1 is SNHLY and CDR2 is FYNNEI. This CDR3 comprises 14 residues. The CDR3 DNA is TGTGCCAGCAGTGATGGGGACACTACTGAAAAACTGTTTTTT. Residues: CASSDGDTTEKLFF. The complete variable domain, with remaining parts taken from reference TRBV2 and TRBJ1-4, reads EPEVTQTPSHQVTQMGQEVILRCVPISNHLYFYWYRQILGQKVEFLVSFYNNEISEKSEIFDDQFSVERPDGSNFTLKIRSTKLEDSAMYFCASSDGDTTEKLFFGSGTQLSVL.

The gene calls are TRBV11-2 and TRBJ2-7; D call uncertain. The CDR3 extends over 15 amino acids. V shed 5 bases and J shed 5 bases, with 19 bases lying between them. The germline V gene encodes CDR1 SGHAT and CDR2 FQNNGV. CDR3 region: CASSPMLLRNHEQYF. The DNA of the CDR3 is TGTGCCAGCAGCCCCATGCTCCTACGAAATCACGAGCAGTACTTC.

The chain is built from TRBV28 and TRBJ2-3, with a possible D match to TRBD2 (5 bases). The germline gives CDR1 MDHEN, CDR2 SYDVKM. Trimming stripped 8 bases from V and 1 base from J, with 7 bases between. The CDR3 contains 12 residues. In DNA form, the CDR3 reads TGTGCCAGCCTCGGGGGCACAGATACGCAGTATTTT. It codes for CASLGGTDTQYF.

This chain uses TRBV28 with TRBJ2-5, with 14 bases matching TRBD2. J gave up 5 bases and V 1 base, and 6 bases lay outside the gene matches. This CDR3 has 17 residues. Germline V gives CDR1 MDHEN, CDR2 SYDVKM. Written as DNA, the CDR3 is TGTGCCAGCAGTTTATTCAGACTAGCGGGAGGGGGTGAGACCCAGTACTTC. This translates into CASSLFRLAGGGETQYF.

The chain combines TRBV30 with TRBJ2-7, with 11 bases identical to TRBD2. The CDR3 has 16 residues. The J segment lost 9 bases and the V segment lost 3 bases, leaving 16 bases of the junction unmatched. CDR1 is GTSNPN and CDR2 is SVGIG in the germline V gene (reference sequence). CDR3 loop: CAWREYGPSGRLGQYF. CDR3 nucleotide sequence: TGTGCCTGGAGAGAATACGGGCCTAGCGGGAGGCTGGGGCAGTACTTC.

This clone was seen once. This sequence joins TRBV9 and TRBJ2-5; TRBD2 agrees at 7 bases. The length of the CDR3 is 14 residues. CDR1 and CDR2 from the germline V gene are SGDLS and YYNGEE. V shed 0 bases, J shed 5 bases, and the junction held 4 bases outside the gene matches. CDR3 nucleotide sequence: TGTGCCAGCAGCGTAGGACTAGCATTCGAGACCCAGTACTTC. This encodes CASSVGLAFETQYF.

This chain uses TRBV6-5 with TRBJ2-3; D is perhaps TRBD1 or TRBD2 (6 bases each). V lost 6 bases and J lost 4, with 17 bases in between. Germline V gene lookup returns CDR1 MNHEY and CDR2 SVGAGI. The CDR3 is 15 amino acids. CDR3 sequence: CASSPSGGRPDTQYF. The CDR3 coding sequence is TGTGCCAGCAGCCCCTCTGGGGGGCGCCCAGATACGCAGTATTTT.

This clone has more than one count but fewer than ten. The V and J genes are TRBV6-1 and TRBJ1-2; 7 bases agree with TRBD1. After removal of 5 bases from V and 8 bases from J, the junction contained 5 bases not matched to a gene. The CDR3 spans 12 residues. Germline CDR1 is MNHNS and CDR2 is SASEGT. The CDR3 reads CASSRQGVGYTF. The DNA of the CDR3 is TGTGCCAGCAGTCGCCAGGGGGTAGGCTACACCTTC.

The chain recombines TRBV6-1 with TRBJ2-7, with D uncertain. The V end was cut by 6 bases, the J end by 4 bases, with 7 bases between. The CDR3 is 11 amino acids. The germline gives CDR1 MNHNS, CDR2 SASEGT. The CDR3 here is CASSVTYEQYF. The DNA for the CDR3 is TGTGCCAGCAGCGTAACATACGAGCAGTACTTC.

V and J are TRBV5-1 and TRBJ2-3; D is ambiguous. Trimming took off 3 bases at V and 0 bases at J, with 8 bases between the two ends. Germline V lookup: CDR1 SGHRS, CDR2 YFSETQ. The length of the CDR3 is 14 residues. The CDR3 protein is CASSSVDSTDTQYF. CDR3 bases: TGCGCCAGCAGCTCAGTGGACAGCACAGATACGCAGTATTTT.

V usage is TRBV7-8 and J usage is TRBJ1-1; D is possibly TRBD1 (6 bases). This CDR3 is 15 amino acids long. Germline values: CDR1 SGHVS, CDR2 FQNEAQ. V was trimmed by 7 bases and J by 4 bases, leaving 19 bases between them. Here the CDR3 reads CASTLTTGWGTEAFF. DNA of the CDR3: TGTGCCAGCACCCTAACTACAGGGTGGGGCACTGAAGCTTTCTTT. The complete variable domain, with remaining parts taken from reference TRBV7-8 and TRBJ1-1, reads GAGVSQSPRYKVAKRGQDVALRCDPISGHVSLFWYQQALGQGPEFLTYFQNEAQLDKSGLPSDRFFAERPEGSVSTLKIQRTQQEDSAVYLCASTLTTGWGTEAFFGQGTRLTVV.

This clone came up once. This chain links TRBV18 with TRBJ2-7; no clear D gene. The CDR3 has 12 amino acids. The V and J ends lost 1 base and 4 bases respectively, with 5 bases between them. Germline assignment: CDR1 KGHSH and CDR2 LQKENI. Here the CDR3 reads CASSPRGYEQYF. The CDR3 DNA sequence: TGTGCCAGCTCACCACGAGGTTACGAGCAGTACTTC.

This sequence joins TRBV7-9 and TRBJ1-2; a possible D gene is TRBD1 (6 bases). Looked up from germline, CDR1 is SEHNR and CDR2 is FQNEAQ (reference sequence). The CDR3 is made up of 15 amino acids. Deletions cut 1 base from V and 2 bases from J, with 11 bases between. The CDR3, as DNA: TGTGCCAGCAGCTTAGTGAACAGGGACAACTATGGCTACACCTTC. The encoded protein is CASSLVNRDNYGYTF.

The chain has TRBV29-1 and TRBJ2-1, with D possibly TRBD2 on 5 matching bases. Trimming pared 6 bases from V and 6 bases from J, leaving 27 bases between. Germline V gene lookup returns CDR1 SQVTM and CDR2 ANQGSEA. The CDR3 length is 17 residues. The CDR3 sequence is CSVLNPAQRTVVNEQFF. Written as DNA, the CDR3 is TGCAGCGTACTCAACCCAGCTCAGCGGACTGTCGTCAATGAGCAGTTCTTC.

Of note for this clone: The same CDR3 also results from other DNA sequences found in this sample. V is TRBV4-1 and J is TRBJ2-4, with TRBD2 matching over 8 bases. CDR3 length: 16 amino acids. With 2 bases clipped from V and 1 base from J, the junction kept 4 bases outside the gene matches. From germline, CDR1 is MGHRA and CDR2 YSYEKL. The DNA of the CDR3 is TGCGCCAGCAGCCAATCGGGGGGGTTGGCCAAAAACATTCAGTACTTC. It specifies CASSQSGGLAKNIQYF.

This sequence joins TRBV19 and TRBJ2-1; TRBD2 matches 14 bases. Trimming cost V 4 bases and J 7 bases; bases outside gene matches: 6. The CDR3 is 16 residues long. Germline V lookup: CDR1 LNHDA, CDR2 SQIVND (reference sequence). The CDR3 DNA reads as TGTGCCAGTAGTACTAGACTAGCGGGAGGGCGGAATGAGCAGTTCTTC. Its protein is CASSTRLAGGRNEQFF.

This clone showed up just a few times. This chain uses TRBV7-5 with TRBJ2-1; TRBD2 is taken as the D call from the table, unchecked against the DNA. TRBV7-5 is a known pseudogene. CDR3 length equals 16 residues. Written as DNA, the CDR3 is TGTGCCAGAAGCCCATCGAGGGCTAGCGGTTACAATGAGCAGTTCTTC. It yields the protein CARSPSRASGYNEQFF.

The rearrangement links TRBV28 to TRBJ1-4; 11 bases match TRBD1. Germline values: CDR1 MDHEN, CDR2 SYDVKM. The ends lost 5 bases at V and 7 bases at J; junction bases unmatched: 6. The CDR3 is made up of 15 amino acids. The CDR3, as DNA: TGTGCCAGCAGTACGGGACAGGGGGGAAGTGAAAAACTGTTTTTT. This encodes CASSTGQGGSEKLFF.

The rearrangement uses TRBV28 and TRBJ2-1; 8 nucleotides agree with TRBD2. The junction had 6 bases not matched to a gene; V was cut back by 4 bases and J by 4 bases. Germline assignment: CDR1 MDHEN and CDR2 SYDVKM. The CDR3 spans 15 residues. The CDR3, as DNA: TGTGCCAGCAGTTATGGGAGCGGGAGTTACAATGAGCAGTTCTTC. Its protein product is CASSYGSGSYNEQFF.

This clone appeared a few times. The chain links TRBV5-1 to TRBJ1-1; D call uncertain. The germline V gene has CDR1 SGHRS and CDR2 YFSETQ. The CDR3 has 14 residues. V was cut by 6 bases and J by 1 base, with 13 bases left in between. The CDR3 DNA reads as TGCGCCAGCAAAGAATTAACGGGGAACACTGAAGCTTTCTTT. This codes for CASKELTGNTEAFF. Full variable domain (rest looked up from reference TRBV5-1 and TRBJ1-1): KAGVTQTPRYLIKTRGQQVTLSCSPISGHRSVSWYQQTPGQGLQFLFEYFSETQRNKGNFPGRFSGRQFSNSRSEMNVSTLELGDSALYLCASKELTGNTEAFFGQGTRLTVV.

This clone was observed a handful of times. The gene calls are TRBV5-8 and TRBJ2-7; 7 nucleotides match TRBD1. V lost 4 bases to trimming and J lost 2 bases; unmatched junction nucleotides: 6. The CDR3 extends over 14 amino acids. CDR1 is SGHTS, CDR2 YDEGEE, per germline. CDR3 DNA: TGTGCCAGCAGCCAAGGGACAGCCACCTACGAGCAGTACTTC. It specifies CASSQGTATYEQYF.

The chain uses TRBV9 and TRBJ2-2; TRBD2 aligns across 7 bases. Germline-derived CDR1 and CDR2 are SGDLS and YYNGEE. V dropped 0 bases and J dropped 5; count of bases not matched to a gene: 7. The CDR3 is made up of 16 amino acids. Here the CDR3 reads CASSVVAGAGTGELFF. In DNA form, the CDR3 reads TGTGCCAGCAGCGTAGTCGCGGGAGCGGGAACCGGGGAGCTGTTTTTT.